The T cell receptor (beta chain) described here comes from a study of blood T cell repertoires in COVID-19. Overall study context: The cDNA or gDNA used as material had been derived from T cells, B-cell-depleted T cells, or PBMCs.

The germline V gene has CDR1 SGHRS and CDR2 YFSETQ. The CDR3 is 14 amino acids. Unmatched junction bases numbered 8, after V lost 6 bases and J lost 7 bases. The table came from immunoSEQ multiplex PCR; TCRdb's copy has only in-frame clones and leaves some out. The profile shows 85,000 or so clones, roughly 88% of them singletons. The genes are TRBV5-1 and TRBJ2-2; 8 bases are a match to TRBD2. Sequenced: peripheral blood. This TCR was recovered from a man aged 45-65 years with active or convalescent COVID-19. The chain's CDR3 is CASTGAGVFGELFF. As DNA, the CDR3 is TGCGCCAGCACCGGAGCGGGAGTATTCGGGGAGCTGTTTTTT.